The clone carrying this T cell receptor beta chain was counted many times. Its antigen is unknown. The CDR3 loop spans 13 amino acids. Trimming removed 7 bases at V and 3 bases at J, with 12 bases between. The germline V gene has CDR1 MNHEY and CDR2 SMNVEV (reference sequence). The data stem from a study of glioma-infiltrating T cells. Notes on the study in general: Tissue and blood shared very few CDR3 sequences. Gliomas, especially low-grade, showed above-expected tissue-blood divergence; non-neoplastic patients showed below.

TCR alpha and beta CDR3 regions were amplified from RNA using iRepertoire nested multiplex PCR. Input was roughly 100-450 ng of tissue mRNA or PBMC total RNA. TCRdb analysed the multiplex PCR reads with MiXCR anew, one entry per CDR3 protein. Of about 94,000 distinct CDR3 sequences listed, about 25% were seen once; the top ten hold under 8.5%. The sample comprised glioma tissue, nonneoplastic brain tissue, or PBMCs (not recorded which). V is TRBV27 and J is TRBJ1-1; D is uncertain. The source of this sequence is a human donor with low-grade glioma or glioblastoma, undergoing nonglioma brain surgery, or in good health (not recorded which). The CDR3 spells CASMGNLYTEAFF. The CDR3 DNA is TGTGCCAGCATGGGCAATCTTTACACTGAAGCTTTCTTT.